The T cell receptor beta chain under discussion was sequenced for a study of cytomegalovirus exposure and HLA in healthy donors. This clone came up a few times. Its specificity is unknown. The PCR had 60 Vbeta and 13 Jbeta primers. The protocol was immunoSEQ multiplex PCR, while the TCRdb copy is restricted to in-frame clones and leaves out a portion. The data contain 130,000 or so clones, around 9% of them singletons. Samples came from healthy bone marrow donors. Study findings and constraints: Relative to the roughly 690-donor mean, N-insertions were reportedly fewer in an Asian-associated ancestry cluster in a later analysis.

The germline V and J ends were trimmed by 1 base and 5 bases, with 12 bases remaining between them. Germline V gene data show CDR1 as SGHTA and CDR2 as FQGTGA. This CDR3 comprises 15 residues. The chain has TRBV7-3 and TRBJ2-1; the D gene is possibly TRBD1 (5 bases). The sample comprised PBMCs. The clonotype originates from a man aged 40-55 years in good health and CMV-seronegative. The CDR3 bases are TGTGCCAGCAGCTTAAGGGGCAGAGGCGACAATGAGCAGTTCTTC. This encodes CASSLRGRGDNEQFF.